The clone carrying this T cell receptor beta chain has just a few counts. This record comes from a study of human T cells and chemical hapten exposure. Study context: Epicutaneous patch tests delivered 0.01% DPC to the upper back, with evaluation at 6 days.

Time point noted: patch test 1, 2 weeks after DPC sensitization. Treatment specified: therapeutic diphenylcyclopropenone sensitization with weekly scalp DPC. TCRdb called the RACE reads again in MiXCR, with one record for every CDR3 protein. Seen here are around 340,000 distinct CDR3 sequences, approximately 6.3% observed once, and the top ten hold less than 10%. This material consisted of whole blood, taken in connection with sensitization to the hapten diphenylcyclopropenone (DPC). The TCR comes from a woman younger than 35 with alopecia areata. Some clones in this sample may be carry-over from other donors' samples.

The CDR3 is CASKTSGGAFHNEQFF. The CDR3 DNA reads as TGTGCCAGCAAGACTAGCGGGGGGGCGTTCCACAATGAGCAGTTCTTC. V gene TRBV7-2 combines with J gene TRBJ2-1, with 14 bases aligning to TRBD2. V trimming: 7 bases; J trimming: 5 bases; junction bases outside the gene matches: 7. The germline V gene encodes CDR1 SGHTA and CDR2 FQGNSA. This CDR3 has 16 residues.